This T cell receptor (beta chain) derives from a study of monozygotic twins with inflammatory bowel disease. The UMIs carried a 6-nucleotide sample barcode, and they were added by template switching. Each CDR3 protein gets one entry in TCRdb, which reprocessed the 5' RACE reads and gives no DNA. This table holds about 150,000 distinct CDR3 sequences. The germline CDR1 and CDR2 sequences are SGHVS and FNYEAQ. The CDR3 length is 14 residues. The V call is TRBV7-6, the J call TRBJ1-1. Sequenced: blood. The sequence derives from a human donor with ulcerative colitis or Crohn's disease, or a healthy co-twin of an affected twin (not recorded which). CDR3 loop: CASSLVGGNTEAFF. The complete variable domain, with remaining parts taken from reference TRBV7-6 and TRBJ1-1, reads GAGVSQSPRYKVTKRGQDVALRCDPISGHVSLYWYRQALGQGPEFLTYFNYEAQQDKSGLPNDRFSAERPEGSISTLTIQRTEQRDSAMYRCASSLVGGNTEAFFGQGTRLTVV.